What follows is one T cell receptor (beta chain) and its context. Its antigen has not been determined. No qualities accompany the bases; no much larger clone lies one base away. TCRbeta CDR3 regions were amplified from genomic DNA by means of the immunoSEQ Assay, a bias-controlled multiplex PCR. In the paper's pipeline: The number of nucleated cells in each sample was estimated by amplification of reference gene primers within the assay. Sequence reads were collapsed and filtered to measure the absolute abundance of every unique TCRbeta CDR3 rearrangement. Productive Simpson clonality was computed per sample as the square root of Simpson's diversity index over productive rearrangements. TCRdb took this table from immuneACCESS and kept in-frame rearrangements with V and J called. Such tables lack part of the clones; where checked against another copy, unresolved V genes explain under half of the gap, and the rest is unexplained. V, J and clone size are taken as reported in that table, and D and trimming were inferred from the DNA itself. This sample holds under 250,000 clones; over 80% were observed only once. The ten most abundant clones make up around 3.1% of the sample.

This sample is drawn from a study of blood T cell repertoires in COVID-19 (TCRdb year 2020). With respect to the entire study: The collaborator samples originated in the United States, Italy and Spain and spanned the acute and convalescent phases of COVID-19. HLA class I and class II types, where available, came from metadata supplied by the sample provider rather than from assay-based typing. The prospective study material was composed of cDNA or gDNA derived from T cells, B-cell-depleted T cells, or PBMCs. A de-identified subject ID, COVID-19 status, age in years and sex were almost always included in the sample metadata. The dataset comprised deeply sampled blood TCRbeta repertoires from subjects exposed to, actively infected with, or recovered from COVID-19. The samples were drawn from the first 160 participants of the ongoing ImmuneRACE study and from some 1,300 subjects provided by 6 global collaborators. The repertoires were made available in a free public database intended to serve as a resource for research on the immune response to SARS-CoV-2.

The cysteine opens and the phenylalanine closes a CDR3 of 15 amino acids. Solely the CDR3 DNA is kept, with 45 bases framed from the first base. CDR1 is given as SGHVS and CDR2 as FQNEAQ, both from the germline V gene. V ends up 6 bases short and J 8 bases short, with an unmatched junction base count of 10. Summary of the overall study and its limitations: The amount of clinical and demographic metadata varied by source and participant and was provided uncurated.

Enrolling through a virtual design, the prospective study's participants ranged in age from about 18 to 89 years and lived across some 22 United States geographic areas. In the prospective study, cohorts were assigned on the basis of participant-reported clinical history obtained from a screening survey and a study questionnaire. Exposed participants had been in contact with someone with a PCR-confirmed or clinician-diagnosed COVID-19 case within 2 weeks of study entry. Each participant in the prospective study had whole blood, serum and a nasopharyngeal or oropharyngeal swab collected by mobile phlebotomists. Participants in the prospective study had the option to provide additional blood draws and questionnaires over a roughly two-month period. Blood samples from the prospective study were shipped frozen or at room temperature prior to DNA extraction.

This TCR derives from a woman between 40 and 50 years old who had been exposed to COVID-19. Rearrangement joined TRBV7-8 to TRBJ2-1; TRBD2 aligns with 10 central bases. The sequencing sample was made of PBMCs or T cells enriched from blood (not recorded which). The sequenced DNA: TGTGCCAGCAGTAAAAATAGCGGGGGGCCCTATGAGCAGTTCTTC. Translated, it reads CASSKNSGGPYEQFF. With the portions outside the CDR3 filled from the reference TRBV7-8 and TRBJ2-1 genes, the complete variable region becomes GAGVSQSPRYKVAKRGQDVALRCDPISGHVSLFWYQQALGQGPEFLTYFQNEAQLDKSGLPSDRFFAERPEGSVSTLKIQRTQQEDSAVYLCASSKNSGGPYEQFFGPGTRLTVL.